The present TCR beta chain was sequenced within a study of Tregs in tolerant kidney transplant recipients. Across the study: Recipients received nonmyeloablative bone marrow transplants from related graft donors, with transient mixed chimerism.

TCRdb's table, derived via immunoSEQ multiplex PCR, lists solely in-frame clones and lacks some. The top ten clones hold 0.3% to 0.4% of a sample with 100,000 to 120,000 clones, almost 90% of them seen once. This CDR3 contains 16 residues. The V gene's germline CDR1 is MNHEY and CDR2 SVGAGI. Trimming removed 0 bases from V and 2 bases from J; junction bases left unmatched: 4. Note on this clone: What it binds is unknown.

Notes on the study in general: Findings come from small patient numbers and require larger validation. Activated donor B cell expansion appeared to reveal the most relevant donor-specific TCRbeta repertoire.

This receptor was taken from a human donor who received a combined kidney and bone marrow transplant. The chain employs TRBV6-5 and TRBJ2-5; 9 nucleotides line up with TRBD2. Here the sequenced sample was CD4+ T cells from blood, taken before the transplant. As DNA, the CDR3 is TGTGCCAGCAGTTACTCTCGGGGACTAGCTCAAGAGACCCAGTACTTC. Residues: CASSYSRGLAQETQYF.